What follows are 11 T cell receptor beta chains derived from one specimen sequenced in a study of cytomegalovirus exposure and HLA in healthy donors. In the PCR, 60 Vbeta and 13 Jbeta primers were used. Clones were read by immunoSEQ multiplex PCR, and TCRdb kept only the in-frame ones, dropping some. Of around 150,000 clones in the sample, over 80% are singletons; the top ten hold approximately 1.5%. The source material was PBMCs. All receptors come from a girl aged 10 to 17 in good health and CMV-seropositive.

Here the CDR3 DNA reads TGTGCCACCAGCAGACACTTCGGGACAGGCGCTGGCTACACCTTC. Protein sequence: CATSRHFGTGAGYTF. The V gene is TRBV15, the J gene TRBJ1-2, with 8 bases fitting TRBD1. With 2 bases clipped from V and 7 bases from J, the junction kept 9 bases outside the gene matches. Germline V gene sequence: CDR1 LNHNV, CDR2 YYDKDF (reference sequence). CDR3 length: 15 residues.

This rearrangement joins TRBV7-9 to TRBJ1-3; 9 nucleotides agree with TRBD1. Looked up from germline, CDR1 is SEHNR and CDR2 is FQNEAQ (reference sequence). With V trimmed by 7 bases and J by 5 bases, 6 bases remained unmatched. This CDR3 spans 14 amino acids. CDR3 sequence: CASTSGTGRNTIYF. The CDR3 nucleotides read TGTGCCAGCACCTCAGGGACAGGGAGAAACACCATATATTTT.

The CDR3 loop reads CASSTRTGFLDEQFF. The DNA of the CDR3 is TGTGCCAGTAGTACCCGGACAGGGTTTTTGGATGAGCAGTTCTTC. This chain links TRBV19 with TRBJ2-1; TRBD1 aligns across 8 bases. V dropped 4 bases and J dropped 8; count of bases not matched to a gene: 10. The CDR3 is 15 amino acids. Germline CDR1 LNHDA, CDR2 SQIVND (reference sequence).

The genes are TRBV7-9 and TRBJ2-7; D is uncertain. This CDR3 contains 14 residues. Trimming took 5 bases from V and 2 from J, leaving 13 bases between them. Germline-derived CDR1 and CDR2 are SEHNR and FQNEAQ (reference sequence). The CDR3 sequence is CASSVLDSPYEQYF. In nucleotides, the CDR3 is TGTGCCAGCAGCGTCCTCGACTCCCCCTACGAGCAGTACTTC.

The chain recombines TRBV5-1 with TRBJ2-5, with TRBD2 identical over 11 bases. Germline loops: CDR1 SGHRS, CDR2 YFSETQ. This CDR3 contains 15 residues. Trimming took 2 bases from V and 9 from J; bases not matched to a gene: 9. The CDR3 reads CASSFPGLAEPSQYF. CDR3 nucleotides: TGCGCCAGCAGCTTTCCGGGACTAGCGGAGCCCTCCCAGTACTTC.

The chain links TRBV11-3 to TRBJ2-3; TRBD1 agrees at 9 bases. This CDR3 spans 13 amino acids. The junction had 3 bases not matched to a gene; V was cut back by 8 bases and J by 3 bases. From germline, CDR1 is SGHNT and CDR2 YENEEA. This chain's CDR3 is CASSGQGTDTQYF. DNA for the CDR3: TGTGCCAGCTCCGGACAGGGGACAGATACGCAGTATTTT.

V usage is TRBV7-8 and J usage is TRBJ2-1; TRBD2 matches at 10 bases. Germline CDR1 reads SGHVS; CDR2 reads FQNEAQ. The CDR3 is 17 amino acids. J lost 0 bases, V lost 5 bases, and 7 bases had no gene match. The CDR3 sequence: CASSLHSGGGSYNEQFF. The CDR3 DNA reads TGTGCCAGCAGCCTACACAGCGGGGGGGGCTCCTACAATGAGCAGTTCTTC.

The V gene is TRBV6-5, the J gene TRBJ2-3; 9 bases match TRBD1. Germline V lookup: CDR1 MNHEY, CDR2 SVGAGI. The CDR3 has 16 amino acids. The ends lost 2 bases at V and 1 base at J; junction bases unmatched: 4. Here the CDR3 reads CASSYVTGGRTDTQYF. The CDR3 DNA reads TGTGCCAGCAGTTACGTCACAGGGGGCCGCACAGATACGCAGTATTTT.

The chain couples TRBV29-1 to TRBJ2-7; TRBD1 aligns across 8 bases. V lost 6 bases to trimming and J lost 3 bases; unmatched junction nucleotides: 7. The CDR3 totals 13 residues. CDR1 is SQVTM and CDR2 is ANQGSEA in the germline V gene. In nucleotides, the CDR3 is TGCAGCGTAGGACAGGGCCGTATCTACGAGCAGTACTTC. Protein: CSVGQGRIYEQYF.

The chain has TRBV30 and TRBJ2-3; 9 bases match TRBD1. This CDR3 has 16 residues. Germline CDR1 is GTSNPN and CDR2 is SVGIG (reference sequence). V shed 3 bases and J 2 bases; nucleotides not matched to a gene: 9. The CDR3 DNA sequence: TGTGCCTGGAGGACGTGGGGGACAGGGATCACAGATACGCAGTATTTT. Translated, it gives CAWRTWGTGITDTQYF.

This chain connects TRBV5-6 to TRBJ1-5; TRBD1 might be the D (6 bases). The V end lost 1 base, the J end lost 5 bases, and 13 bases lay between the germline ends. Germline CDR1 is SGHDT and CDR2 is YYEEEE. This CDR3 has 15 amino acids. In nucleotides, the CDR3 is TGTGCCAGCAGCTTGTTAGAACAGGGCCATCAGCCCCAGCATTTT. This encodes CASSLLEQGHQPQHF.